This TCR beta chain is from a study of read filtering for tumor transcriptome and immune sequencing. This clonotype showed up just a few times. What it binds is not known. Its ends do not fully match the called genes, so a read error is possible. The study, taken as a whole, reports: Without single-read clonotypes, shared clonotype proportions correlated more between IR-seq and RNA-seq.

The library was built from about 400 ng RNA with molecular barcoded adaptors for alpha/delta and beta/gamma chains. MiXCR was run by TCRdb on the reads, yielding one entry per CDR3 protein. In the table there are 35,000 to 50,000 distinct CDR3 sequences, 13% to 15% of which are singletons. The source is a donor aged 40 or older with multiple myeloma. Specimen: a population of CD138-negative cells sorted from bone marrow.

CDR3 DNA: TGTGCCAGCAGTATCAGGGGGAGGAACATTGAAGCTTTCTTT. Translation gives CASSIRGRNIEAFF. This rearrangement joins TRBV27 to TRBJ1-1, with 7 bases aligning to TRBD1. This CDR3 spans 14 amino acids. The germline V gene has CDR1 MNHEY and CDR2 SMNVEV (reference sequence).